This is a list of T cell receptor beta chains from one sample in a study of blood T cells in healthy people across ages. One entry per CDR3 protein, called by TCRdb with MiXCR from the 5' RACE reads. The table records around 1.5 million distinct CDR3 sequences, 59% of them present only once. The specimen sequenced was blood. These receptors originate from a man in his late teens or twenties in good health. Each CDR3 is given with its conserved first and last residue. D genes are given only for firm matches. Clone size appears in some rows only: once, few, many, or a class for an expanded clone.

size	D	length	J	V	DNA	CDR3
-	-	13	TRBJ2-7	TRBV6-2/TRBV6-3	TGTGCCAGCAGTTACCGACAGTTCTACGAGCAGTACTTC	CASSYRQFYEQYF
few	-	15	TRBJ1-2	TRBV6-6	TGTGCCAGCAGTTCCCAGGGAAGGGCTAACTATGGCTACACCTTC	CASSSQGRANYGYTF
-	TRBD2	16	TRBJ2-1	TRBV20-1	TGCAGTGCTAGACCTAGGACTAGCGGGAGGGCGAATGAGCAGTTCTTC	CSARPRTSGRANEQFF
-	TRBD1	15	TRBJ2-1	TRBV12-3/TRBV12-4	TGTGCCAGCAGGAAGGGACAGGGAGCATACAATGAGCAGTTCTTC	CASRKGQGAYNEQFF
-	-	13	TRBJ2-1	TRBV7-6	TGTGCCAGCTCTGCTCCAGGGTTTGATGAGCAGTTCTTC	CASSAPGFDEQFF
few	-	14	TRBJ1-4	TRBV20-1	TGCAGTGCTGGACGTAGTTTTGAGGATGAAAAACTGTTTTTT	CSAGRSFEDEKLFF
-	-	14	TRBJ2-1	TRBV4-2	TGTGCCAGCAGCCAATCTAGCGACAACAATGAGCAGTTCTTC	CASSQSSDNNEQFF
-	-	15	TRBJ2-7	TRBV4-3	TGCGCCAGCAGCCATAGGTTCGGGGAATTCTACGAGCAGTACTTC	CASSHRFGEFYEQYF
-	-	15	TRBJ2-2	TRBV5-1	TGCGCCAGCAGCTTGCCTGACAGTTACACCGGGGAGCTGTTTTTT	CASSLPDSYTGELFF
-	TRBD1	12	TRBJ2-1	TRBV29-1	TGCAGCGTGGGGACAGGGTACAATGAGCAGTTCTTC	CSVGTGYNEQFF
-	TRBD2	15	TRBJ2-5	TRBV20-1	TGCAGTGCCGAATCAGATAGCGGGGCTAAGAGAACCCAGTACTTC	CSAESDSGAKRTQYF